This TCR beta chain was retrieved from a study of T cells in localized non-small cell lung cancer. In regard to this clone: Antigen unknown.

Study-level findings and limits: It was uninvolved adjacent lung that showed the highest T cell clonality, exceeding tumor.

TCRdb keeps only in-frame clones here, not all; method: immunoSEQ multiplex PCR. The data show tens of thousands of clones, 87% seen once. CDR3 length equals 19 residues. Germline assignment: CDR1 SGHDN and CDR2 FVKESK. V shed 1 base and J shed 4 bases, with 23 bases lying between them. This receptor was identified in a man aged 35 to 69 with stage I squamous cell lung carcinoma. Sample: peripheral blood, taken before any cancer treatment. The chain carries TRBV14 and TRBJ1-3; D is ambiguous. The CDR3 bases are TGTGCCAGCAGCCAAGTCGGAGGTTGGGGAGATGCCTTAGGAAACACCATATATTTT. The encoded protein is CASSQVGGWGDALGNTIYF.